This TCR beta chain was retrieved from a study of blood T cell repertoires in COVID-19 (dated by TCRdb to 2020 to 2021). Background for the entire study: The collaborator samples originated in the United States, Italy and Spain and spanned the acute and convalescent phases of COVID-19. The material from the prospective study consisted of cDNA or gDNA derived from T cells, B-cell-depleted T cells, or PBMCs. Subjects who had been exposed to COVID-19, were actively infected with it, or had recovered from it provided the deeply sampled blood TCRbeta repertoires that made up the dataset. The repertoires were made available in a free public database intended to serve as a resource for research on the immune response to SARS-CoV-2. Samples were obtained from the ongoing ImmuneRACE study (first 160 participants) and from 1,254 subjects provided by 6 global collaborators. Sample metadata almost always included a de-identified subject ID, COVID-19 status, age in years and sex. Where available, HLA class I and class II types were obtained from metadata supplied by the sample provider rather than from assay-based typing.

CDR1 SEHNR and CDR2 FQNEAQ are derived from the germline V gene (reference sequence). V and J are trimmed by 3 bases and 5 bases, and the gene matches miss 3 bases of the junction. From its cysteine to its phenylalanine, the CDR3 spans 14 amino acids. Just the 42-base CDR3 DNA is kept, in frame starting at base 1. Each collaborating institution followed its own protocols to collect whole blood in K2EDTA tubes. Collaborator samples were shipped for TCRbeta analysis as frozen whole blood, isolated PBMCs, or DNA extracted from either sample type. Here is what the overall study found, with its caveats: The quantity of clinical and demographic metadata differed by source and by participant and was supplied without curation.

Turning to this clone: The antigen this receptor binds is unknown. Base quality data are lacking; no much larger clone is found one base away.

TCRbeta CDR3 regions were amplified from genomic DNA using the immunoSEQ Assay, a bias-controlled multiplex PCR. The original methods were these. The number of nucleated cells in each sample was estimated from the amplification of reference gene primers within the assay. Sequence reads were collapsed and filtered to measure the absolute abundance of every unique TCRbeta CDR3 rearrangement. For each sample, productive Simpson clonality was calculated as the square root of Simpson's diversity index across productive rearrangements. The source is immuneACCESS, and TCRdb retained only in-frame sequences with V and J called. Part of the clones is not carried over; for the studies checked, unresolved V genes explain less than half of this, and the remainder is unexplained. Clonal size and the V and J genes are those of that table, whereas D and trimming came from the DNA. Recorded for this sample are tens of thousands of clones; roughly four fifths of them occurred a single time. The ten largest make up 8.5% to 12% of the sample.

The receptor was isolated from a man aged 55-75 years with acute or convalescent COVID-19. Sequencing used peripheral blood. In this chain, TRBV7-9 is recombined with TRBJ2-2; the central 7 bases match TRBD1. The sequenced DNA is TGTGCCAGCAGCTTCAACAGGGGTACCGGGGAGCTGTTTTTT. This encodes CASSFNRGTGELFF.